This T cell receptor (beta chain) was retrieved from a study of identical twins. TCRdb re-called the 5' RACE reads with MiXCR, one entry per CDR3 protein. The sample includes 500,000 or so distinct CDR3 sequences, 13% to 15% of them seen just once. The CDR3 is 17 amino acids. After removal of 6 bases from V and 9 bases from J, the junction contained 16 bases not matched to a gene. This sample was shared with a second study, whose subject was yellow fever vaccine responses in identical twins.

Sequenced material: CD4+ T cells sorted from blood. The V and J genes are TRBV12-3 or TRBV12-4 and TRBJ2-1; 11 bases align to TRBD2. The sequence was obtained from a woman between 18 and 30 years old in good health. CDR3: CASSYKSQTSGIGEQFF. In DNA form, the CDR3 reads TGTGCCAGCAGCTACAAGAGCCAGACTAGCGGGATAGGTGAGCAGTTCTTC.